The rows below give T cell receptor beta chains drawn from one sample of a study of blood T cell repertoires in COVID-19. Assay used: immunoSEQ multiplex PCR; TCRdb lists only in-frame clones, some missing. The sample includes 130,000 to 150,000 clones, about four fifths of them seen just once. Material: PBMCs or T cells enriched from blood (not recorded which). The receptors shown here come from a woman in her 50s who had been exposed to COVID-19. Each CDR3 is given with its conserved first and last residue. Each record gives: D gene, J gene, V gene, clone size, CDR3 DNA, CDR3 protein. A D gene is named only where the DNA matches it firmly. Size tells how often a clone was seen (once, few, many) or the class of an expanded clone, and some rows leave it out.

d_gene: NA
j_gene: TRBJ1-1
v_gene: TRBV10-3
abundance: NA
CDR3nt: TGTGCCATCCGAAGGGGAATTGACACTGAAGCTTTCTTT
CDR3aa: CAIRRGIDTEAFF

d_gene: NA
j_gene: TRBJ1-3
v_gene: TRBV4-3
abundance: NA
CDR3nt: TGCGCCAGCAGCCAGGCAGGGTCGAGCTCTGGAAACACCATATATTTT
CDR3aa: CASSQAGSSSGNTIYF

d_gene: TRBD2
j_gene: TRBJ2-3
v_gene: TRBV10-3
abundance: NA
CDR3nt: TGTGCCATCAGTGAGTGGGGGAGCGGGGGGTCAGATACGCAGTATTTT
CDR3aa: CAISEWGSGGSDTQYF

d_gene: NA
j_gene: TRBJ1-1
v_gene: TRBV30
abundance: few
CDR3nt: TGTGCCTGGAGTATTTGGGGAGGGGTGAACACTGAAGCTTTCTTT
CDR3aa: CAWSIWGGVNTEAFF

d_gene: NA
j_gene: TRBJ1-2
v_gene: TRBV19
abundance: NA
CDR3nt: TGTGCCAGTAGCGTCCGGCCACAAACAGGGTGGGATGGCTACACCTTC
CDR3aa: CASSVRPQTGWDGYTF

d_gene: TRBD1
j_gene: TRBJ2-1
v_gene: TRBV6-2/TRBV6-3
abundance: NA
CDR3nt: TGTGCCAGCAGTTCGGGACAGGGGGCGCGGCGCGGGGTAAGTGAGCAGTTCTTC
CDR3aa: CASSSGQGARRGVSEQFF

d_gene: NA
j_gene: TRBJ1-1
v_gene: TRBV7-9
abundance: NA
CDR3nt: TGTGCCAGCAGCCTGGCGGGTGTAGGGAACACTGAAGCTTTCTTT
CDR3aa: CASSLAGVGNTEAFF

d_gene: TRBD1
j_gene: TRBJ1-3
v_gene: TRBV10-2
abundance: NA
CDR3nt: TGCGCCAGCACCCCGGGACAGGGGCGAAACACCATATATTTT
CDR3aa: CASTPGQGRNTIYF

d_gene: TRBD1
j_gene: TRBJ1-5
v_gene: TRBV9
abundance: once
CDR3nt: TGTGCCAGCAGCGTAACAGGGGGCAATCAGCCCCAGCATTTT
CDR3aa: CASSVTGGNQPQHF

d_gene: NA
j_gene: TRBJ1-5
v_gene: TRBV7-2
abundance: once
CDR3nt: TGTGCCAGCAGCCCCGGCGGGGCCTCTAATCAGCCCCAGCATTTT
CDR3aa: CASSPGGASNQPQHF

d_gene: TRBD1
j_gene: TRBJ2-5
v_gene: TRBV7-2
abundance: NA
CDR3nt: TGTGCCAGCAGCTTAGGGGGGACAGGGCGGGAGACCCAGTACTTC
CDR3aa: CASSLGGTGRETQYF

d_gene: NA
j_gene: TRBJ1-1
v_gene: TRBV6-5
abundance: few
CDR3nt: TGTGCCAGCAGTTCCCGGACAGAAGCTTTCTTT
CDR3aa: CASSSRTEAFF

d_gene: NA
j_gene: TRBJ2-7
v_gene: TRBV9
abundance: NA
CDR3nt: TGTGCCAGCAGCGCCTTCGGAGGGGCCGGTGAGCAGTACTTC
CDR3aa: CASSAFGGAGEQYF

d_gene: NA
j_gene: TRBJ1-5
v_gene: TRBV7-9
abundance: NA
CDR3nt: TGTGCCAGCAGTCTCACAGGGATCAATCAGCCCCAGCATTTT
CDR3aa: CASSLTGINQPQHF

d_gene: TRBD2
j_gene: TRBJ2-5
v_gene: TRBV5-1
abundance: NA
CDR3nt: TGCGCCAGCAGACTAGCGGGAGGGCCAGTTGAGACCCAGTACTTC
CDR3aa: CASRLAGGPVETQYF

d_gene: NA
j_gene: TRBJ2-3
v_gene: TRBV20-1
abundance: NA
CDR3nt: TGCAGTGCTAGTCGGTCTAGATTTACAGATACGCAGTATTTT
CDR3aa: CSASRSRFTDTQYF

d_gene: NA
j_gene: TRBJ1-3
v_gene: TRBV29-1
abundance: NA
CDR3nt: TGCAGCGTTGTCAGCAGGGAGGACACCATATATTTT
CDR3aa: CSVVSREDTIYF

d_gene: TRBD1
j_gene: TRBJ1-6
v_gene: TRBV2
abundance: NA
CDR3nt: TGTGCCAGCAGGGACGGACAGGGGGCTTATAATTCACCCCTCCACTTT
CDR3aa: CASRDGQGAYNSPLHF

d_gene: TRBD2
j_gene: TRBJ2-5
v_gene: TRBV20-1
abundance: NA
CDR3nt: TGCAGTGTACTAGCGTTAGAGACCCAGTACTTC
CDR3aa: CSVLALETQYF

d_gene: TRBD2
j_gene: TRBJ2-1
v_gene: TRBV9
abundance: few
CDR3nt: TGTGCCAGCAGCCTTAGCGGGAGCATACGCAATGAGCAGTTCTTC
CDR3aa: CASSLSGSIRNEQFF

d_gene: NA
j_gene: TRBJ2-3
v_gene: TRBV11-3
abundance: NA
CDR3nt: TGTGCCAGCAGCCCATTCCATGGGTTGGGCGCTAGCACAGATACGCAGTATTTT
CDR3aa: CASSPFHGLGASTDTQYF

d_gene: NA
j_gene: TRBJ2-7
v_gene: TRBV29-1
abundance: NA
CDR3nt: TGCAGCGTTGTCGGACCAGGGGTCTCCTACGAGCAGTACTTC
CDR3aa: CSVVGPGVSYEQYF

d_gene: NA
j_gene: TRBJ2-3
v_gene: TRBV7-7
abundance: NA
CDR3nt: TGTGCTAGCAGCTTGGGCCCAGGCTCCGTAGATACGCAGTATTTT
CDR3aa: CASSLGPGSVDTQYF

d_gene: NA
j_gene: TRBJ1-1
v_gene: TRBV2
abundance: few
CDR3nt: TGTGCCAGCAGTCCGGGACATACCAACACTGAAGCTTTCTTT
CDR3aa: CASSPGHTNTEAFF

d_gene: NA
j_gene: TRBJ1-6
v_gene: TRBV19
abundance: NA
CDR3nt: TGTGCCAGTAGTACCACCATGGGAGGGACGTCGAATTCACCCCTCCACTTT
CDR3aa: CASSTTMGGTSNSPLHF

d_gene: TRBD1
j_gene: TRBJ2-7
v_gene: TRBV2
abundance: NA
CDR3nt: TGTGCCAGCTCTGCAGGGGGTGGTAGCTCCTACGAGCAGTACTTC
CDR3aa: CASSAGGGSSYEQYF

d_gene: NA
j_gene: TRBJ1-5
v_gene: TRBV29-1
abundance: NA
CDR3nt: TGCAGCGTTGGTGGGGAGAGTCAGCCCCAGCATTTT
CDR3aa: CSVGGESQPQHF

d_gene: NA
j_gene: TRBJ1-1
v_gene: TRBV5-1
abundance: NA
CDR3nt: TGCGCCAGCAGCTTGGAACCCGGGCCCGGAGGGACTGAAGCTTTCTTT
CDR3aa: CASSLEPGPGGTEAFF

d_gene: NA
j_gene: TRBJ2-1
v_gene: TRBV7-6
abundance: NA
CDR3nt: TGTGCCAGCAGCCGATCAGGGGCTGAGCAGTTCTTC
CDR3aa: CASSRSGAEQFF

d_gene: TRBD2
j_gene: TRBJ2-1
v_gene: TRBV7-9
abundance: NA
CDR3nt: TGTGCTTGTGAGGGTTCGCGGGAGGTCCACAATGAGCAGTTCTTC
CDR3aa: CACEGSREVHNEQFF

d_gene: NA
j_gene: TRBJ1-2
v_gene: TRBV4-1
abundance: NA
CDR3nt: TGCGCCAGCAGCCAAGAAACCCAGGCCTTTAACTATGGCTACACCTTC
CDR3aa: CASSQETQAFNYGYTF

d_gene: TRBD2
j_gene: TRBJ2-3
v_gene: TRBV25-1
abundance: NA
CDR3nt: TGTGCCAGCAGTGGGACTAGCGGGGGGGCCGCAGATACGCAGTATTTT
CDR3aa: CASSGTSGGAADTQYF

d_gene: TRBD2
j_gene: TRBJ2-1
v_gene: TRBV7-2
abundance: once
CDR3nt: TGTGCCAGCAGCCGTAGGGGCGGGAGGGCCCCCTACAATGAGCAGTTCTTC
CDR3aa: CASSRRGGRAPYNEQFF